The present entry profiles one T cell receptor beta chain with its context. The data were taken from a study of blood T cell repertoires in COVID-19. Study-level information: COVID-19 samples, acute and convalescent, were from the United States, Italy and Spain. Sample material is recorded as cDNA or gDNA derived from T cells, B-cell-depleted T cells, or PBMCs.

Per the authors' pipeline: For nucleated cells, counts were estimated from reference gene primer amplification. TCRdb keeps only in-frame clones here, not all; method: immunoSEQ multiplex PCR. That table furnishes V, J and clone size, whereas the DNA furnished D and trimming. The data contain 200,000 to 300,000 clones, about four fifths of them singletons. The CDR3 is 17 amino acids. The sequencing sample was made of peripheral blood. The chain carries TRBV21-1 and TRBJ2-1; the DNA was not compared with TRBD2, the D call given in the table. TRBV21-1 constitutes a pseudogene. This clonotype originated in a middle-aged man with acute or convalescent COVID-19. In DNA, the CDR3 is TGTGCCAGCAGCAAATGGGATAGCGGGAGGGCCGGCGATGAGCAGTTCTTC. Its translation is CASSKWDSGRAGDEQFF.